One and the same sample provided the 9 T cell receptor beta chains below, sequenced in a study of neurological immune-mediated disorders (dated by TCRdb to between 2018 and 2020). The time point label corresponds to: longitudinal time-point 1 (baseline). Libraries were constructed by 5' RACE. Instrument used: Illumina HiSeq 2500. TCRdb took the public reads, trimmed them with fastp at Q25, ran MiXCR for clone calling and kept in-frame beta chains. When rows share a CDR3 protein, they turn into one entry using the most common DNA and genes. The sample yields over 70,000 distinct CDR3 sequences; roughly 10% were counted once. Of the sample, roughly 9% is held by the ten largest clones. The material sequenced was PBMCs. Receptors originate from a man aged 25 to 40 in good health.

This chain links TRBV7-2 with TRBJ2-2; 9 bases match TRBD2. The CDR3 has 15 amino acids. Germline V gene data show CDR1 as SGHTA and CDR2 as FQGNSA. V lost 8 bases and J lost 5; bases outside the gene matches: 9. In DNA form, the CDR3 reads TGTGCCAGCCGGTTTAGCGGGAGTGGGACCGGGGAGCTGTTTTTT. It codes for CASRFSGSGTGELFF. The variable domain in full, completed from reference TRBV7-2 and TRBJ2-2, reads GAGVSQSPSNKVTEKGKDVELRCDPISGHTALYWYRQSLGQGLEFLIYFQGNSAPDKSGLPSDRFSAERTGGSVSTLTIQRTQQEDSAVYLCASRFSGSGTGELFFGEGSRLTVL.

This clonotype was seen many times. V is TRBV29-1 and J is TRBJ2-2; no clear D. V was cut by 2 bases and J by 6 bases, with 16 bases left in between. This CDR3 has 15 residues. The germline gives CDR1 SQVTM, CDR2 ANQGSEA. CDR3: CSVELKGGIPGELFF. The CDR3 DNA follows: TGCAGCGTTGAATTGAAGGGCGGTATCCCCGGGGAGCTGTTTTTT.

This clonotype was detected ten times or more. This rearrangement joins TRBV19 to TRBJ1-5, with D tentatively TRBD1 (5 bases). CDR1 LNHDA and CDR2 SQIVND come from the germline V gene (reference sequence). Trimming took off 5 bases at V and 2 bases at J, with 13 bases between the two ends. This CDR3 region has 15 residues. CDR3 sequence: CASSPDGTGNQPQHF. The CDR3 DNA sequence: TGTGCCAGTAGTCCCGACGGGACGGGCAATCAGCCCCAGCATTTT.

The rearrangement uses TRBV5-1 and TRBJ2-1, with 12 bases lining up with TRBD2. The trim removed 0 bases at V and 0 bases at J, leaving 10 bases unmatched. The CDR3 length is 20 residues. Germline V gene sequence: CDR1 SGHRS, CDR2 YFSETQ. This CDR3 is CASSLDLLAGGPSSYNEQFF. In DNA, the CDR3 is TGCGCCAGCAGCTTGGATCTTCTAGCGGGAGGGCCAAGCTCCTACAATGAGCAGTTCTTC.

With regard to this clonotype: The junction differs from germline at one of its ends, possibly a read error. The chain carries TRBV15 and TRBJ2-5; TRBD1 or TRBD2 may be the D gene (5 bases each). Germline CDR1 and CDR2: LNHNV and YYDKDF (reference sequence). This CDR3 contains 14 residues. The CDR3 region has the DNA TGTGCCACCAGCGACGGGACGGCACAAGAGACCCATTACTTC. Translating gives CATSDGTAQETHYF.

This clonotype was seen a few times. J is TRBJ2-1 and V is TRBV11-2, with a possible D match to TRBD2 (6 bases). The CDR3 extends over 16 amino acids. V lost 1 base to trimming and J lost 4 bases, with 14 bases between them. Germline CDR1 is SGHAT and CDR2 is FQNNGV. This CDR3 reads CASSLGWGESYNEQFF. For the CDR3, the DNA is TGTGCCAGCAGCTTAGGTTGGGGGGAGTCTTACAATGAGCAGTTCTTC.

A single count supports this clonotype. The genes are TRBV27 and TRBJ2-2; 9 bases agree with TRBD1. V was clipped by 2 bases and J by 4 bases; unmatched bases: 2. Germline loops: CDR1 MNHEY, CDR2 SMNVEV (reference sequence). CDR3 length: 15 residues. The DNA for the CDR3 is TGTGCCAGCAGTTTACGGACAGGGGTCACCGGGGAGCTGTTTTTT. Translation: CASSLRTGVTGELFF.

This clonotype came up many times. The V call is TRBV20-1, the J call TRBJ2-5; TRBD2 agrees at 10 bases. Trimming removed 0 bases from V and 5 bases from J; junction bases left unmatched: 9. Germline V lookup: CDR1 DFQATT, CDR2 SNEGSKA (reference sequence). The CDR3 extends over 16 amino acids. The CDR3: CSARDQSGRAGETQYF. The CDR3 DNA reads TGCAGTGCTAGAGATCAAAGCGGGAGGGCCGGGGAGACCCAGTACTTC.

This clonotype was seen many times. In DNA form, the CDR3 reads TGTGCCAGCAGTTTGTCGGAAGGGGGGCCGGCCTACGAGCAGTACTTC. It specifies CASSLSEGGPAYEQYF. V usage is TRBV28 and J usage is TRBJ2-7; tentatively, D is TRBD1 or TRBD2 (6 bases each). This CDR3 region has 16 residues. Germline lookup yields CDR1 MDHEN and CDR2 SYDVKM. Trimming stripped 3 bases from V and 2 bases from J, with 17 bases between. The variable domain in full, with the rest retrieved from reference TRBV28 and TRBJ2-7, is DVKVTQSSRYLVKRTGEKVFLECVQDMDHENMFWYRQDPGLGLRLIYFSYDVKMKEKGDIPEGYSVSREKKERFSLILESASTNQTSMYLCASSLSEGGPAYEQYFGPGTRLTVT.